The 6 T cell receptor beta chains given below trace back to one sample, sequenced in a study of post-analysis software for immune sequencing data. Study-wide results and caveats: Compared with controls, patients had more of about five TRBV segments, including TRBV5-6, TRBV5-1 and TRBV20-1.

Unique-molecular-identifier-tagged TCR beta cDNA libraries were used. TCRdb independently ran MiXCR on the PCR reads; one entry per CDR3 protein. The sample yields hundreds of thousands of distinct CDR3 sequences, 55% to 70% seen once. What these receptors recognize is not known. The specimen was blood. All receptors come from a girl aged 2-9 years with multiple sclerosis.

This clonotype has a handful of counts. The V gene is TRBV12-3 or TRBV12-4, the J gene TRBJ2-3; D unresolved. V shed 6 bases and J shed 4 bases, with 8 bases lying between them. There are 12 residues in the CDR3. The chain's CDR3 is CASRTGADTQYF. For the CDR3, the DNA is TGTGCCAGCAGGACTGGGGCAGATACGCAGTATTTT.

This chain joins TRBV6-6 and TRBJ1-2; D may be TRBD1 (5 bases). The CDR3 totals 14 residues. V lost 6 bases and J 5 bases, leaving 16 bases between the germline ends. Germline-derived CDR1 and CDR2 are MNHNY and SVGAGI (reference sequence). CDR3 nucleotide sequence: TGTGCCAGCAGCGCGTCAGACAGTCGGTATGGCTACACCTTC. Its translation is CASSASDSRYGYTF.

This clonotype was detected a few times. The rearrangement links TRBV20-1 to TRBJ2-5, with TRBD2 matching 9 bases. CDR1 and CDR2 from the germline V gene are DFQATT and SNEGSKA (reference sequence). With V trimmed by 0 bases and J by 0 bases, 5 bases remained unmatched. CDR3 size: 16 residues. The CDR3 sequence: CSARDRLAVYQETQYF. The DNA for the CDR3 is TGCAGTGCTAGAGACAGACTAGCGGTCTACCAAGAGACCCAGTACTTC.

The table lists this clonotype with a few counts. The chain links TRBV9 to TRBJ2-1; D uncertain. CDR1 is SGDLS, CDR2 YYNGEE, per germline. The CDR3 has 15 residues. Trimming cost V 5 bases and J 0 bases, with 12 bases left between them. CDR3 sequence (DNA): TGTGCCAGCAGTGATTCGGGTAGCTCCTACAATGAGCAGTTCTTC. Its protein product is CASSDSGSSYNEQFF.

The rearrangement joins TRBV24-1 to TRBJ2-3; D is uncertain. CDR1 and CDR2 from the germline V gene are KGHDR and SFDVKD. The CDR3 contains 17 residues. V was cut by 6 bases and J by 0 bases, with 18 bases left in between. The CDR3 nucleotides are TGTGCCACCAGTCATTCGATGACTGTGCCAAGCACAGATACGCAGTATTTT. The encoded protein is CATSHSMTVPSTDTQYF.

This clonotype was observed a few times. The chain couples TRBV10-2 to TRBJ2-3, with D uncertain. V shed 6 bases and J shed 5 bases, with 12 bases lying between them. The CDR3 has 13 residues. Germline V gives CDR1 WSHSY, CDR2 SAAADI. Written as DNA, the CDR3 is TGCGCCAGCAGCCATCGTCCGGGAGATACGCAGTATTTT. Protein product: CASSHRPGDTQYF.